Listed below are T cell receptor beta chains from one sample, sequenced in a study of blood T cells in healthy people across ages. Each CDR3 protein gets one entry after TCRdb re-called the 5' RACE reads with MiXCR. The sample includes around 1.5 million distinct CDR3 sequences, approximately 38% of them seen just once. The sample taken for sequencing was blood. The receptors derive from a young woman in good health. Both conserved end residues are part of each CDR3. The D gene is left open where the match is weak. Some rows have no size entry. The others give once, few or many, or a class for an expanded clone.

abundance	j_gene	v_gene	d_gene	CDR3nt	CDR3aa
few	TRBJ2-4	TRBV20-1	-	TGCAGTGCTGGAGAGGTCAAGCTAGGGGTCAAAAACATTCAGTACTTC	CSAGEVKLGVKNIQYF
-	TRBJ1-1	TRBV20-1	-	TGCAGTGCTAGAAGCCCAGGGGACACTGAAGCTTTCTTT	CSARSPGDTEAFF
-	TRBJ2-4	TRBV11-2	TRBD1	TGTGCCAGCAGCTTACCTTCGGGACAGGGGCCCCCCGGAAACATTCAGTACTTC	CASSLPSGQGPPGNIQYF
-	TRBJ2-1	TRBV6-1	TRBD1	TGTGCCAGCAGTTTGCCCCCGGGACAGGGAAACAATGAGCAGTTCTTC	CASSLPPGQGNNEQFF
-	TRBJ1-1	TRBV9	TRBD1	TGTGCCAGCAGCGTGAGGACAGGGGAGGACACTGAAGCTTTCTTT	CASSVRTGEDTEAFF
-	TRBJ2-1	TRBV2	-	TGTGCCAGCAGTAGCAGGTCCAGTTCAAATGAGCAGTTCTTC	CASSSRSSSNEQFF
-	TRBJ1-1	TRBV9	-	TGTGCCAGCAGCGTAGAGGGCGGGAGGAACACTGAAGCTTTCTTT	CASSVEGGRNTEAFF
many	TRBJ2-3	TRBV4-2	-	TGTGCCAGCAGCCGCTTCATCACAGATACGCAGTATTTT	CASSRFITDTQYF
-	TRBJ2-7	TRBV6-4	-	TGTGCCAGCAACTTGACAGGCTGGGGCGAGCAGTACTTC	CASNLTGWGEQYF
-	TRBJ1-1	TRBV6-1	-	TGTGCCAGCAGTGAATTTGGAGGGGCTAGCACTGAAGCTTTCTTT	CASSEFGGASTEAFF
-	TRBJ1-1	TRBV30	-	TGTGCCTGGGCGGGACCGACGTTAGCTTTCTTT	CAWAGPTLAFF
-	TRBJ1-1	TRBV20-1	-	TGCAGTGTACGGAGGGGGAACACTGAAGCTTTCTTT	CSVRRGNTEAFF
-	TRBJ2-2	TRBV20-1	-	TGCAGTGCTAGCCACCCGAACACCGGGGAGCTGTTTTTT	CSASHPNTGELFF